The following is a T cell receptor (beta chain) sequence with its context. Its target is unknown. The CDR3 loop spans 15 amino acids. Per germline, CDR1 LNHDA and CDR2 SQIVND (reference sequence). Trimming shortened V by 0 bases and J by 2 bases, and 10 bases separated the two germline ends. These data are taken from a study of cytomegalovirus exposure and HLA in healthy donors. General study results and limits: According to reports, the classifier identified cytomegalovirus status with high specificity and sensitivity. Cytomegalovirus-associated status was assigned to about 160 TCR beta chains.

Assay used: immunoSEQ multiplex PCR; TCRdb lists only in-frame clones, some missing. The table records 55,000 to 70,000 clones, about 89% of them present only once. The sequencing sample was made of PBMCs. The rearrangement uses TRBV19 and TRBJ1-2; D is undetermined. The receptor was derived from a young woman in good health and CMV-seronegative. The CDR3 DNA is TGTGCCAGTAGTATAGAGGCGGTTGACAACTATGGCTACACCTTC. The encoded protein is CASSIEAVDNYGYTF.